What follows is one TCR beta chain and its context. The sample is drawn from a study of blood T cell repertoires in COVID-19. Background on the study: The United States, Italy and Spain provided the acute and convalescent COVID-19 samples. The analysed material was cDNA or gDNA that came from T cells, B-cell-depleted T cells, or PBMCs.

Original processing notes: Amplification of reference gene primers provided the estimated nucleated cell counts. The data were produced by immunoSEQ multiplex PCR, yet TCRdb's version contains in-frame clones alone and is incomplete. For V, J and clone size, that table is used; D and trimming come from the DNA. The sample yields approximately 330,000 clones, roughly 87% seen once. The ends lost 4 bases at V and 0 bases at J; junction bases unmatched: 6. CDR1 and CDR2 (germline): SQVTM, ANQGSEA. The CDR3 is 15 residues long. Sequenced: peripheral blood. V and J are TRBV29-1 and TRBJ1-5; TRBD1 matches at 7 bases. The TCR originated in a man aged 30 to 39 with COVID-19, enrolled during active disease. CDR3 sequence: CSVAYGTASNQPQHF. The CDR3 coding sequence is TGCAGCGTTGCCTACGGGACAGCTAGCAATCAGCCCCAGCATTTT.